This TCR beta chain was sequenced for a study of T cell changes during pregnancy in multiple sclerosis. TCRdb's table, derived via immunoSEQ multiplex PCR, lists solely in-frame clones and lacks some. The sample lists 32,000 or so clones, roughly 89% occurring once. CDR3 length: 16 amino acids. Germline assignment: CDR1 SGHRS and CDR2 YFSETQ. Trimming took off 4 bases at V and 0 bases at J, with 13 bases between the two ends. The sample was CD8+ T cells from peripheral blood mononuclear cells, taken in the first trimester of pregnancy. The receptor was isolated from a female donor with multiple sclerosis, enrolled in a pregnancy study. The J gene is TRBJ2-2, the V gene TRBV5-1, with D possibly being TRBD1 (6 bases). CDR3 in DNA: TGCGCCAGCAGCCACTCCGGGACATCGAACACCGGGGAGCTGTTTTTT. Translating it yields CASSHSGTSNTGELFF.